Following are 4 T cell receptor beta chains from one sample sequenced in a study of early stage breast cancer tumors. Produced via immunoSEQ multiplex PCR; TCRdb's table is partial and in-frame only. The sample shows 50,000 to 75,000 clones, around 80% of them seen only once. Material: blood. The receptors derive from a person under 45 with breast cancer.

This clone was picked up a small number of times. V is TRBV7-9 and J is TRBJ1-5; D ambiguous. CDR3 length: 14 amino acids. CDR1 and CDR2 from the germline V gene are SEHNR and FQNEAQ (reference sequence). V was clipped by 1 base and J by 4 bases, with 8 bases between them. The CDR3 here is CASSLVSENQPQHF. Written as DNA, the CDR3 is TGTGCCAGCAGCTTAGTTTCCGAGAATCAGCCCCAGCATTTT.

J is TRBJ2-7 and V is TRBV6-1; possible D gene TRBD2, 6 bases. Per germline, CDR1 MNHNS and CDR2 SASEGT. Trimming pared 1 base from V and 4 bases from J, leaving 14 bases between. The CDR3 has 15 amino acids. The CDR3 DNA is TGTGCCAGCAGTGAAGGTGGGGGGTCAATTTACGAGCAGTACTTC. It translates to CASSEGGGSIYEQYF.

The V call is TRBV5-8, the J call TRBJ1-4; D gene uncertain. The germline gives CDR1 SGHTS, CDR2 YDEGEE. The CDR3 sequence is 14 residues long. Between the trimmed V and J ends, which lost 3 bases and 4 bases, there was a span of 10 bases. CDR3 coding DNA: TGTGCCAGCAGCTACGGAGGGTATAATGAAAAACTGTTTTTT. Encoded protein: CASSYGGYNEKLFF. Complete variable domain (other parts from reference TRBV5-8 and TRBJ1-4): EAGVTQSPTHLIKTRGQQATLRCSPISGHTSVYWYQQALGLGLQFLLWYDEGEERNRGNFPPRFSGRQFPNYSSELNVNALELEDSALYLCASSYGGYNEKLFFGSGTQLSVL.

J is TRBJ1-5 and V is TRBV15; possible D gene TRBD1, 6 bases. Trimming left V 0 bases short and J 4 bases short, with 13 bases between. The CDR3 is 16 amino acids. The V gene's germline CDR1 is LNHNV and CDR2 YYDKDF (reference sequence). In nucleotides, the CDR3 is TGTGCCACCAGCAGAGATCGCAGGGGTGGGAATCAGCCCCAGCATTTT. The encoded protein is CATSRDRRGGNQPQHF.